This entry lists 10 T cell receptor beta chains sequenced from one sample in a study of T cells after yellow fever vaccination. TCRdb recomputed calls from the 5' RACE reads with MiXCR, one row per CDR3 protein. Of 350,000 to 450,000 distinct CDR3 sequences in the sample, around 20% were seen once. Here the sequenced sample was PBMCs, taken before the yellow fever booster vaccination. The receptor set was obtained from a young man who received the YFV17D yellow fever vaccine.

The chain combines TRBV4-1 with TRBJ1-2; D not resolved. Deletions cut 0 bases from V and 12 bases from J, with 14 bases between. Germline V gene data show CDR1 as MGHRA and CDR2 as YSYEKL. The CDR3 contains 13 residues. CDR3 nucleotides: TGCGCCAGCAGCCAAGATAACGGGGTCCCAGACACCTTC. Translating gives CASSQDNGVPDTF.

The CDR3 coding sequence is TGTGCCAGCACGGACAGCTCCTACGAGCAGTACTTC. Protein sequence: CASTDSSYEQYF. The chain links TRBV7-9 to TRBJ2-7, with D possibly matching TRBD1 (6 bases). CDR3 length: 12 residues. The V gene lost 7 bases and the J gene lost 0 bases, with 7 bases spanning the gap. In germline, CDR1 is SEHNR, CDR2 FQNEAQ (reference sequence).

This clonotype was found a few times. CDR3 bases: TGTGCCAGCAGTTTGGGAGGGAGATTTCTCTATGGCTACACCTTC. It yields the protein CASSLGGRFLYGYTF. The chain joins TRBV28 to TRBJ1-2; the D is unclear. The V gene lost 3 bases and the J gene lost 4 bases, with 15 bases spanning the gap. CDR3 length equals 15 residues. CDR1 MDHEN and CDR2 SYDVKM come from the germline V gene.

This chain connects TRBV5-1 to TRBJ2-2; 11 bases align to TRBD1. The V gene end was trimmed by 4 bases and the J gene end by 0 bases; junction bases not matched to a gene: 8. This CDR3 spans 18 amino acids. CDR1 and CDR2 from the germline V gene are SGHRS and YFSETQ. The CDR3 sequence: CASSERTGGPSNTGELFF. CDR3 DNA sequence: TGCGCCAGCAGCGAGAGGACAGGGGGCCCTTCGAACACCGGGGAGCTGTTTTTT.

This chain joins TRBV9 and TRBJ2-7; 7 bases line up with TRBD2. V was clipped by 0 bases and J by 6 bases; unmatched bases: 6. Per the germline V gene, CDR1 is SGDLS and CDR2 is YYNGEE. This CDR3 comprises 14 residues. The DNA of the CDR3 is TGTGCCAGCAGCGTAGCGGGGGGTTTCGCCGAGCAGTACTTC. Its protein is CASSVAGGFAEQYF.

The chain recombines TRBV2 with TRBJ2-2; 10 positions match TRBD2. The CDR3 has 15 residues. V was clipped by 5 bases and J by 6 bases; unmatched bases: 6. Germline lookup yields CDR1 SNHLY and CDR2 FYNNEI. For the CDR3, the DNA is TGTGCCAGCAGTCCTCCTAGCGGGGGTGCCGGGGAGCTGTTTTTT. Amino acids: CASSPPSGGAGELFF.

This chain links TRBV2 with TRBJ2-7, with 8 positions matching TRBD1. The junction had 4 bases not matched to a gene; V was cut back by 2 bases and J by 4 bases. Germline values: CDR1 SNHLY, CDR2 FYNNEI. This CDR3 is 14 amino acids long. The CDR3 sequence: CASSEQGAGYEQYV. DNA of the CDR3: TGTGCCAGCAGTGAACAGGGGGCAGGGTACGAGCAGTACGTC.

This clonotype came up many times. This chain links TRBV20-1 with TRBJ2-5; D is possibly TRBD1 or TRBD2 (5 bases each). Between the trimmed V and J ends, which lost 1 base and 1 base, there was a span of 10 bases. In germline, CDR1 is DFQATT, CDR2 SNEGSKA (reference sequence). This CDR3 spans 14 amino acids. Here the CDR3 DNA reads TGCAGTGCTAGAGTACTAGGGACCCAAGAGACCCAGTACTTC. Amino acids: CSARVLGTQETQYF.

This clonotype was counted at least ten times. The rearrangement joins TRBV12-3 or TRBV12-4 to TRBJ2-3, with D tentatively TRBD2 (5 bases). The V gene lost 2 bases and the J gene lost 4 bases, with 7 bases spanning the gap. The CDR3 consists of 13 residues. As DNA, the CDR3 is TGTGCCAGCAGTTTATGGGGAGCAGATACGCAGTATTTT. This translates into CASSLWGADTQYF.

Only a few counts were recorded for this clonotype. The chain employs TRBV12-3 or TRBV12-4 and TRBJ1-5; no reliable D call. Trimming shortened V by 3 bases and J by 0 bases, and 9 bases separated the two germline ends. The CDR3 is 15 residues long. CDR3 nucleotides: TGTGCCAGCAGTTTGAACGGGTTTAGCAATCAGCCCCAGCATTTT. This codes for CASSLNGFSNQPQHF.